The 8 T cell receptor beta chains below come from one sample, sequenced in a study of blood T cell repertoires in COVID-19. Sequenced by immunoSEQ multiplex PCR; TCRdb stores in-frame clones only, minus some. The sample holds 95,000 to 130,000 clones, 83% seen once. The specimen sequenced was peripheral blood. All receptors come from a man between 25 and 39 years old with acute or convalescent COVID-19.

The genes are TRBV19 and TRBJ2-3; 9 positions match TRBD2. The junction had 6 bases not matched to a gene; V was cut back by 4 bases and J by 4 bases. Germline loops: CDR1 LNHDA, CDR2 SQIVND (reference sequence). The CDR3 runs 15 residues. CDR3 DNA: TGTGCCAGTAGTAACCCGGGACTAGCATCAGATACGCAGTATTTT. Its protein product is CASSNPGLASDTQYF.

The count of this clone is one. The gene calls are TRBV11-2 and TRBJ2-2; D is perhaps TRBD1 (6 bases). The length of the CDR3 is 15 residues. Per the germline V gene, CDR1 is SGHAT and CDR2 is FQNNGV. Trimming left V 5 bases short and J 0 bases short, with 10 bases between. This chain's CDR3 is CASSTQGSNTGELFF. DNA of the CDR3: TGTGCCAGCAGCACACAGGGTTCGAACACCGGGGAGCTGTTTTTT.

CDR3 region: CASSPDREVGTRAYEQYF. CDR3 nucleotide sequence: TGTGCCAGCAGCCCGGACAGGGAAGTAGGGACGAGGGCTTACGAGCAGTACTTC. This chain joins TRBV5-4 and TRBJ2-7, with 8 bases that match TRBD1. Germline V CDR1 and CDR2: SGHNT, YYREEE (reference sequence). CDR3 length: 18 amino acids. V dropped 4 bases and J dropped 4; count of bases not matched to a gene: 19.

This clone was observed once. The chain combines TRBV11-1 with TRBJ1-1; 9 bases map to TRBD1. The germline gives CDR1 SGHAT, CDR2 FQDESV (reference sequence). V was pared by 7 bases and J by 1 base, with 10 bases of the junction left unmatched. The CDR3 covers 16 residues. CDR3 protein: CASTYSTGGANTEAFF. The DNA of the CDR3 is TGTGCCAGCACCTATTCAACAGGGGGCGCGAACACTGAAGCTTTCTTT.

Notes on this clone: Distinct nucleotide sequences in the sample also encode this CDR3. This chain links TRBV5-4 with TRBJ2-5; D is perhaps TRBD2 (6 bases). Trimming took 4 bases from V and 3 from J, leaving 16 bases between them. Per germline, CDR1 SGHNT and CDR2 YYREEE (reference sequence). The CDR3 extends over 15 amino acids. CDR3 in amino acids: CASSLVSGGEETQYF. The DNA for the CDR3 is TGTGCCAGCAGCCTCGTTAGTGGCGGGGAAGAGACCCAGTACTTC.

This clone has only a few counts. This chain connects TRBV29-1 to TRBJ1-1; D gene uncertain. The CDR3 sequence is 11 residues long. Germline V gene sequence: CDR1 SQVTM, CDR2 ANQGSEA. Deletions cut 4 bases from V and 6 bases from J, with 9 bases between. The CDR3 DNA reads as TGCAGCGTTGCTTTGGAGGCTGAAGCTTTCTTT. Protein product: CSVALEAEAFF.

DNA for the CDR3: TGTGCCAGCAGCCTGGGACTAGGATATGATACGCAGTATTTT. This sequence encodes CASSLGLGYDTQYF. The chain couples TRBV11-2 to TRBJ2-3; 8 nucleotides line up with TRBD2. Germline values: CDR1 SGHAT, CDR2 FQNNGV. Losses at the gene ends were 5 bases for V and 6 bases for J; bases not matched to a gene: 7. The length of the CDR3 is 14 residues.

This sequence joins TRBV14 and TRBJ2-7, with TRBD2 as a possible D gene (5 bases). This CDR3 is built from 13 residues. The V gene's germline CDR1 is SGHDN and CDR2 FVKESK. V lost 2 bases and J lost 6, with 11 bases in between. CDR3 region: CASSQTGLSEQYV. The CDR3 DNA is TGTGCCAGCAGCCAAACGGGATTGTCCGAGCAGTACGTC.